This note documents a single T cell receptor (beta chain) sequence. Its cognate antigen is unknown. The same CDR3 can be traced to other DNA sequences in this sample. The sample is drawn from a study of T cell responses to AZD1222 COVID-19 vaccine. Overall study context: Second-dose intervals near 4 or 12 weeks were combined. Findings and caveats of the study: Only a handful of AZD1222 recipients, several in all, had baseline seropositivity. Spike-specific TCR repertoires showed rising breadth and depth after two AZD1222 doses. Targets within unmutated variant regions were reportedly found for nearly half of spike-specific TCRs.

Measured with immunoSEQ multiplex PCR; TCRdb has only the in-frame clones, and not every one. The sample holds 150,000 to 200,000 clones, more than 90% seen once. There are 14 residues in the CDR3. Trimming removed 5 bases from V and 2 bases from J; junction bases left unmatched: 3. Germline values: CDR1 SGHTA, CDR2 FQGNSA. Sequenced material: peripheral blood, taken on day 0 of AZD1222 vaccination. This chain uses TRBV7-2 with TRBJ1-2, with 9 nucleotides matching TRBD1. The receptor was isolated from an adult in good health. The CDR3 DNA follows: TGTGCCAGCAGCCCGGACAGGGGCAACTATGGCTACACCTTC. Translating it yields CASSPDRGNYGYTF. Variable domain in full (rest from reference TRBV7-2 and TRBJ1-2): GAGVSQSPSNKVTEKGKDVELRCDPISGHTALYWYRQSLGQGLEFLIYFQGNSAPDKSGLPSDRFSAERTGGSVSTLTIQRTQQEDSAVYLCASSPDRGNYGYTFGSGTRLTVV.